The T cell receptor beta chain described here comes from a study of neurological immune-mediated disorders. TCRdb ran MiXCR on the 5' RACE reads and lists one entry per CDR3 protein. Of around 68,000 distinct CDR3 sequences listed, 3.5% to 4.5% are singletons. The germline gives CDR1 KGHSY, CDR2 FQNENV. J was trimmed by 4 bases and V by 3 bases; bases with no gene match: 3. There are 14 residues in the CDR3. The V gene is TRBV16, the J gene TRBJ1-1; 9 nucleotides agree with TRBD1. Specimen: PBMCs. The sequence was obtained from a man aged 45-60 years with multiple sclerosis. For the CDR3, the DNA is TGTGCCAGCAGCCACACAGGGGGCTCCACTGAAGCTTTCTTT. It translates to CASSHTGGSTEAFF.